This T cell receptor beta chain originates from a study of cytomegalovirus exposure and HLA in healthy donors. Findings of the study overall: Donor immune exposure was known only as CMV serostatus. With further analysis later on, most CMV-associated TCR beta chains appeared HLA-restricted. As was reported, the HLA-A and HLA-B alleles of most subjects were accurately predicted from TCR beta sequences. According to a later analysis, donors in an Asian-associated ancestry cluster reportedly had fewer N-insertions than the 666-donor mean.

As to this clone: Its specificity is unknown.

Germline CDR1 and CDR2: SGDLS and YYNGEE. This CDR3 has 15 residues. After removal of 7 bases from V and 1 base from J, the junction contained 6 bases not matched to a gene. Primers: 60 Vbeta forward and 13 Jbeta reverse. Sequencing was performed with immunoSEQ multiplex PCR; in TCRdb, only in-frame clones are kept and a portion is missing. The repertoire consists of about 79,000 clones, with around 71% occurring once and the leading ten covering about 7.7%. The V and J genes are TRBV9 and TRBJ2-2, with 8 bases aligning to TRBD1. This receptor was taken from a man aged 55 to 70 in good health and CMV-seronegative. Input material: PBMCs. The CDR3 DNA sequence: TGTGCCAGCCGTCCGGGACAGGAGAACACCGGGGAGCTGTTTTTT. Its protein is CASRPGQENTGELFF.